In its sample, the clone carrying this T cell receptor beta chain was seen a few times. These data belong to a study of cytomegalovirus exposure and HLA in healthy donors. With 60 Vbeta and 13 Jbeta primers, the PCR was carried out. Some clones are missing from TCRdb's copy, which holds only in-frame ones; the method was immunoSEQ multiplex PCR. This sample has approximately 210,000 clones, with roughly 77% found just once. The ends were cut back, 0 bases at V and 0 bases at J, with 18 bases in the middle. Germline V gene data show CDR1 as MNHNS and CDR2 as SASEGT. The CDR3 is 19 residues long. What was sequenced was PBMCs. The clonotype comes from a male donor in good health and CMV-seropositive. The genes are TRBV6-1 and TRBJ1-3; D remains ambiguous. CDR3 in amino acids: CASSEAVWQAHISGNTIYF. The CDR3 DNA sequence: TGTGCCAGCAGTGAAGCGGTTTGGCAGGCACATATCTCTGGAAACACCATATATTTT.